This T cell receptor (beta chain) was found in a study of shared T cell receptors in the human thymus. This clone was observed a few times. Generated by immunoSEQ multiplex PCR, the TCRdb table keeps only in-frame clones and is missing some. The sample has hundreds of thousands of clones, roughly 90% seen once. The CDR3 totals 14 residues. Germline V gives CDR1 LGHNA, CDR2 YSLEER. V shed 9 bases, J shed 0 bases, and the junction held 4 bases outside the gene matches. These data were also reused for a study on human thymus T cells. That study reports: Those donating were healthy Finnish infants in corrective surgery for congenital heart defects. Thymus tissue for the work was resected from patients undergoing corrective heart surgery. Thymic and blood repertoires seemed to show skewed V and J gene use. Related work showed strongly overlapping thymic repertoires across unrelated individuals.

Sequenced sample: thymocytes. V usage is TRBV4-3 and J usage is TRBJ2-7, with 11 nucleotides matching TRBD2. The receptor was isolated from a boy younger than two with a congenital heart defect. The CDR3, as DNA: TGCGCCAGGGGACTAGCGGTTATCTCCTACGAGCAGTACTTC. It encodes CARGLAVISYEQYF.